This T cell receptor (beta chain) emerged from a study of response to subunit inactivated influenza vaccine. CDR3 length: 16 residues. Per germline, CDR1 SEHNR and CDR2 FQNEAQ (reference sequence). V lost 8 bases to trimming and J lost 6 bases; unmatched junction nucleotides: 13. Worth noting for this clonotype: Its specificity is not known.

TCRdb reanalysed the RT-PCR reads using MiXCR and keeps one entry per CDR3 protein. This table has 750,000 to 850,000 distinct CDR3 sequences, approximately 17% appearing once. Findings of the study overall: Each seasonal flu vaccination may recruit only limited new T cells, authors suggested.

Source: PBMCs from blood, taken 5 days after vaccination. The gene calls are TRBV7-9 and TRBJ2-1, with 10 bases lining up with TRBD1. The receptor was isolated from a man aged 50-60 years who received an inactivated influenza vaccine. The CDR3 spells CASSGQGETVGNEQFF. The CDR3 DNA is TGTGCCAGCTCTGGACAGGGGGAGACCGTGGGCAATGAGCAGTTCTTC.